The 28 T cell receptor beta chains below were found in one sample sequenced in a study of blood T cell repertoires in COVID-19. Produced via immunoSEQ multiplex PCR; TCRdb's table is partial and in-frame only. This sample carries about 150,000 clones, 87% of them seen once, and the ten largest clones take less than 4.5%. Sequenced material: peripheral blood. The receptors here all came from a woman aged 60 to 75 with active or convalescent COVID-19.

This chain joins TRBV9 and TRBJ1-5; D remains ambiguous. The germline V and J ends were trimmed by 10 bases and 2 bases, with 7 bases remaining between them. The CDR3 extends over 11 amino acids. Germline CDR1 SGDLS, CDR2 YYNGEE. The CDR3 DNA reads as TGTGCCTCTGGAGGCAATCAGCCCCAGCATTTT. Translated: CASGGNQPQHF.

This chain connects TRBV18 to TRBJ2-2; 10 nucleotides agree with TRBD1. The germline CDR1 and CDR2 sequences are KGHSH and LQKENI. The CDR3 totals 18 residues. Losses at the gene ends were 2 bases for V and 0 bases for J; bases not matched to a gene: 6. CDR3 nucleotides: TGTGCCAGCTCACCAACAACTGGACAGGGGGCGAACACCGGGGAGCTGTTTTTT. It is translated as CASSPTTGQGANTGELFF. The whole variable domain, remainder taken from reference TRBV18 and TRBJ2-2, is NAGVMQNPRHLVRRRGQEARLRCSPMKGHSHVYWYRQLPEEGLKFMVYLQKENIIDESGMPKERFSAEFPKEGPSILRIQQVVRGDSAAYFCASSPTTGQGANTGELFFGEGSRLTVL.

The chain uses TRBV12-3 or TRBV12-4 and TRBJ1-2; D is undetermined. With 5 bases removed from V and 8 bases from J, the gap between germline ends came to 15 bases. The CDR3 spans 13 residues. The CDR3 DNA reads TGTGCCAGCAGTCCTGCCCGAGAGAGAGGCTACACCTTC. It is translated as CASSPARERGYTF.

This clone has a handful of counts. V and J are TRBV9 and TRBJ1-2; possibly TRBD1 for D (6 bases). The V gene lost 5 bases and the J gene lost 8 bases, with 13 bases spanning the gap. This CDR3 is 12 amino acids long. Germline V gene sequence: CDR1 SGDLS, CDR2 YYNGEE. The CDR3 bases are TGTGCCAGCAGGGGAGAGGGGGACGGCTACACCTTC. Protein sequence: CASRGEGDGYTF.

The CDR3 sequence: CASSYRGTVYEQYF. CDR3 in DNA: TGTGCCAGCAGTTACAGGGGGACAGTTTACGAGCAGTACTTC. The chain recombines TRBV6-2 or TRBV6-3 with TRBJ2-7; 7 bases line up with TRBD1. The length of the CDR3 is 14 residues. Trimming removed 2 bases from V and 4 bases from J; junction bases left unmatched: 5. Germline CDR1 and CDR2: MNHEY and SVGEGT.

This rearrangement joins TRBV19 to TRBJ1-1; tentative D call: TRBD1 (5 bases). Deletions cut 0 bases from V and 5 bases from J, with 13 bases between. CDR1 is LNHDA and CDR2 is SQIVND in the germline V gene (reference sequence). The CDR3 spans 15 residues. The CDR3 loop is CASSIDSGGRTEAFF. CDR3 DNA sequence: TGTGCCAGTAGTATAGATAGCGGGGGAAGGACTGAAGCTTTCTTT.

This chain joins TRBV5-8 and TRBJ2-1; TRBD1 matches 7 bases. The V gene's germline CDR1 is SGHTS and CDR2 YDEGEE. Trimming at V came to 5 bases and at J to 4 bases, leaving 3 bases not matched to a gene. The CDR3 loop spans 13 amino acids. DNA for the CDR3: TGTGCCAGCAGAGGGACAGAATACAATGAGCAGTTCTTC. Translated, it gives CASRGTEYNEQFF. Variable domain in full (rest from reference TRBV5-8 and TRBJ2-1): EAGVTQSPTHLIKTRGQQATLRCSPISGHTSVYWYQQALGLGLQFLLWYDEGEERNRGNFPPRFSGRQFPNYSSELNVNALELEDSALYLCASRGTEYNEQFFGPGTRLTVL.

The V call is TRBV12-3 or TRBV12-4, the J call TRBJ2-1, with TRBD1 identical over 9 bases. The ends lost 6 bases at V and 15 bases at J; junction bases unmatched: 12. This CDR3 is 13 amino acids long. CDR3 nucleotide sequence: TGTGCCAGCAGCCAAACCCCGGACAGGGGTCGGTTCTTC. Translated, it gives CASSQTPDRGRFF.

This rearrangement joins TRBV15 to TRBJ2-3; 10 nucleotides line up with TRBD2. The ends lost 3 bases at V and 6 bases at J; junction bases unmatched: 9. The CDR3 is 16 residues long. CDR1 and CDR2 (germline): LNHNV, YYDKDF (reference sequence). The CDR3 sequence is CATSRRSGGAKDTQYF. CDR3 in DNA: TGTGCCACCAGCAGGAGGAGCGGGGGGGCCAAGGATACGCAGTATTTT.

V is TRBV5-8 and J is TRBJ1-1; no reliable D call. The V gene's germline CDR1 is SGHTS and CDR2 YDEGEE. The CDR3 is 13 residues long. The germline V and J ends were trimmed by 7 bases and 1 base, with 11 bases remaining between them. This chain's CDR3 is CASLREGNTEAFF. The CDR3, as DNA: TGTGCCAGCCTAAGGGAGGGGAACACTGAAGCTTTCTTT. The full variable domain, its missing parts supplied by reference TRBV5-8 and TRBJ1-1, is EAGVTQSPTHLIKTRGQQATLRCSPISGHTSVYWYQQALGLGLQFLLWYDEGEERNRGNFPPRFSGRQFPNYSSELNVNALELEDSALYLCASLREGNTEAFFGQGTRLTVV.

V gene TRBV5-1 combines with J gene TRBJ1-1; TRBD1 is a possible D gene (5 bases). The CDR3 has 15 amino acids. Germline V lookup: CDR1 SGHRS, CDR2 YFSETQ. V was shortened by 1 base and J by 4 bases, with 14 bases between the two germline ends. The chain's CDR3 is CASSLSQGLGTEAFF. Written as DNA, the CDR3 is TGCGCCAGCAGCTTGTCGCAGGGTTTGGGCACTGAAGCTTTCTTT.

V is TRBV19 and J is TRBJ2-7; tentative D call: TRBD2 (5 bases). Between the trimmed V and J ends, which lost 5 bases and 3 bases, there was a span of 20 bases. Germline CDR1 is LNHDA and CDR2 is SQIVND (reference sequence). This CDR3 is built from 16 residues. This CDR3 is CASSGSSATTRYEQYF. The CDR3 nucleotides are TGTGCCAGTAGTGGGAGTTCCGCGACGACGCGCTACGAGCAGTACTTC. The full variable domain, completed using reference TRBV19 and TRBJ2-7, is DGGITQSPKYLFRKEGQNVTLSCEQNLNHDAMYWYRQDPGQGLRLIYYSQIVNDFQKGDIAEGYSVSREKKESFPLTVTSAQKNPTAFYLCASSGSSATTRYEQYFGPGTRLTVT.

The chain uses TRBV5-1 and TRBJ2-3; TRBD2 matches at 11 bases. V shed 4 bases and J 2 bases; nucleotides not matched to a gene: 9. This CDR3 contains 17 residues. Germline values: CDR1 SGHRS, CDR2 YFSETQ. CDR3 in amino acids: CASSLLAGGPVTDTQYF. CDR3 DNA sequence: TGCGCCAGCAGCCTATTAGCGGGGGGGCCTGTCACAGATACGCAGTATTTT.

The CDR3 sequence is CASSQPSGSDGYTF. CDR3 coding DNA: TGTGCCAGCAGCCAACCCTCCGGGTCGGATGGCTACACCTTC. The gene calls are TRBV14 and TRBJ1-2; no firm D call. The CDR3 is made up of 14 amino acids. Germline V CDR1 and CDR2: SGHDN, FVKESK. V lost 2 bases, J lost 6 bases, and 13 bases lay in between.

The chain uses TRBV6-6 and TRBJ1-6; D ambiguous. Germline V lookup: CDR1 MNHNY, CDR2 SVGAGI (reference sequence). The CDR3 extends over 14 amino acids. V lost 3 bases and J 7 bases, leaving 10 bases between the germline ends. The CDR3 loop reads CASSYGSRNSPLHF. The CDR3 DNA sequence: TGTGCCAGCAGTTATGGGAGTAGAAATTCACCCCTCCACTTT.

The chain has TRBV19 and TRBJ1-3, with unresolved D. V gave up 6 bases and J gave up 0 bases, with 9 bases separating them. The CDR3 runs 14 residues. Per germline, CDR1 LNHDA and CDR2 SQIVND (reference sequence). CDR3 DNA: TGTGCCAGTAGCCCAGGTGACTCTGGAAACACCATATATTTT. The encoded protein is CASSPGDSGNTIYF.

This clone has just one count. This chain links TRBV7-2 with TRBJ2-1, with TRBD2 matching over 12 bases. The germline V gene encodes CDR1 SGHTA and CDR2 FQGNSA. This CDR3 comprises 16 residues. The trim removed 1 base at V and 8 bases at J, leaving 6 bases unmatched. In DNA, the CDR3 is TGTGCCAGCAGCTTAGGGACTAGCGGGGTCTGGGATGAGCAGTTCTTC. Translating gives CASSLGTSGVWDEQFF.

The V gene is TRBV7-9, the J gene TRBJ1-2; a possible D gene is TRBD1 (6 bases). In germline, CDR1 is SEHNR, CDR2 FQNEAQ (reference sequence). Between the trimmed V and J ends, which lost 6 bases and 4 bases, there was a span of 30 bases. The length of the CDR3 is 19 residues. In nucleotides, the CDR3 is TGTGCCAGCAGTTCTCTTGACAGGTCGGGAAAGTCGCGAACCTATGGCTACACCTTC. This codes for CASSSLDRSGKSRTYGYTF.

This chain joins TRBV30 and TRBJ1-2; no reliable D call. The CDR3 loop spans 14 amino acids. Trimming took 1 base from V and 2 from J, leaving 11 bases between them. Germline-derived CDR1 and CDR2 are GTSNPN and SVGIG (reference sequence). CDR3 nucleotides: TGTGCCTGGAGTGGGCCAGGATTAAACTATGGCTACACCTTC. Protein: CAWSGPGLNYGYTF.

The J gene is TRBJ2-5, the V gene TRBV9; a possible D gene is TRBD2 (6 bases). V was clipped by 4 bases and J by 3 bases, with 16 bases between them. The CDR3 has 15 residues. From germline, CDR1 is SGDLS and CDR2 YYNGEE. The CDR3 loop reads CASSPREVAEETQYF. The CDR3 coding sequence is TGTGCCAGCAGCCCCCGAGAGGTAGCGGAAGAGACCCAGTACTTC.

V usage is TRBV6-1 and J usage is TRBJ1-5; 8 bases are a match to TRBD1. The ends lost 2 bases at V and 6 bases at J; junction bases unmatched: 9. CDR1 and CDR2 (germline): MNHNS, SASEGT. This CDR3 contains 16 residues. The CDR3 coding sequence is TGTGCCAGCAGTGAATACAGTCAGGGGGCGGCTCAGCCCCAGCATTTT. This codes for CASSEYSQGAAQPQHF.

The V and J genes are TRBV5-1 and TRBJ1-1; D gene uncertain. This CDR3 has 15 residues. V lost 0 bases and J lost 3, with 12 bases in between. CDR1 and CDR2 from the germline V gene are SGHRS and YFSETQ. Here the CDR3 DNA reads TGCGCCAGCAGCTTGGGCGGGTCTTTGGACACTGAAGCTTTCTTT. Translated: CASSLGGSLDTEAFF.

CDR3 sequence (DNA): TGTGCCAGCAGCAACCGGGACAAATTCTACGAGCAGTACTTC. Amino acids: CASSNRDKFYEQYF. The chain combines TRBV3-1 (or the pseudogene TRBV3-2) with TRBJ2-7, with D tentatively TRBD1 (6 bases). Trimming stripped 5 bases from V and 3 bases from J, with 14 bases between. The CDR3 totals 14 residues. Per the germline V gene, CDR1 is LGHDT and CDR2 is YNNKEL (reference sequence).

The chain combines TRBV5-4 with TRBJ1-4, with D perhaps TRBD1 (6 bases). CDR3 length: 14 residues. V lost 1 base and J 4 bases, leaving 8 bases between the germline ends. Germline CDR1 SGHNT, CDR2 YYREEE (reference sequence). The CDR3 region has the DNA TGTGCCAGCAGCTTGCAGGGGATTAATGAAAAACTGTTTTTT. It encodes CASSLQGINEKLFF.

The J gene is TRBJ2-5, the V gene TRBV12-5, with TRBD2 identical over 8 bases. Germline V gene data show CDR1 as LGHNT and CDR2 as FRNRAP. V was clipped by 1 base and J by 4 bases; unmatched bases: 11. This CDR3 is built from 17 residues. The chain's CDR3 is CASGLEDAGGRVETQYF. CDR3 nucleotide sequence: TGTGCTAGTGGTTTGGAGGACGCGGGGGGTAGGGTAGAGACCCAGTACTTC.

The V call is TRBV3-1 (or the pseudogene TRBV3-2), the J call TRBJ2-4, with 7 positions matching TRBD1. The CDR3 is made up of 19 amino acids. Germline-derived CDR1 and CDR2 are LGHDT and YNNKEL (reference sequence). Unmatched junction bases numbered 13, after V lost 0 bases and J lost 2 bases. The DNA for the CDR3 is TGTGCCAGCAGCCAAGAATTAGGGGAAAAGACAGGGACCAAAAACATTCAGTACTTC. The encoded protein is CASSQELGEKTGTKNIQYF.

The CDR3 loop is CATSDPGQVTHSPLHF. Written as DNA, the CDR3 is TGTGCCACCAGTGATCCGGGACAGGTGACTCATTCACCCCTCCACTTT. V usage is TRBV24-1 and J usage is TRBJ1-6, with 8 bases matching TRBD1. The germline V gene encodes CDR1 KGHDR and CDR2 SFDVKD. J gave up 8 bases and V 3 bases, and 8 bases lay outside the gene matches. The length of the CDR3 is 16 residues.

The chain combines TRBV5-3 with TRBJ2-7; TRBD1 matches 8 bases. TRBV5-3 is an open reading frame whose function is uncertain. The length of the CDR3 is 13 residues. Germline trimming cut 4 bases from V and 3 bases from J; bases unmatched to any gene: 3. CDR3 protein: CARSRGQGYEQYF. The CDR3 DNA follows: TGTGCCAGAAGCCGTGGACAGGGCTACGAGCAGTACTTC.